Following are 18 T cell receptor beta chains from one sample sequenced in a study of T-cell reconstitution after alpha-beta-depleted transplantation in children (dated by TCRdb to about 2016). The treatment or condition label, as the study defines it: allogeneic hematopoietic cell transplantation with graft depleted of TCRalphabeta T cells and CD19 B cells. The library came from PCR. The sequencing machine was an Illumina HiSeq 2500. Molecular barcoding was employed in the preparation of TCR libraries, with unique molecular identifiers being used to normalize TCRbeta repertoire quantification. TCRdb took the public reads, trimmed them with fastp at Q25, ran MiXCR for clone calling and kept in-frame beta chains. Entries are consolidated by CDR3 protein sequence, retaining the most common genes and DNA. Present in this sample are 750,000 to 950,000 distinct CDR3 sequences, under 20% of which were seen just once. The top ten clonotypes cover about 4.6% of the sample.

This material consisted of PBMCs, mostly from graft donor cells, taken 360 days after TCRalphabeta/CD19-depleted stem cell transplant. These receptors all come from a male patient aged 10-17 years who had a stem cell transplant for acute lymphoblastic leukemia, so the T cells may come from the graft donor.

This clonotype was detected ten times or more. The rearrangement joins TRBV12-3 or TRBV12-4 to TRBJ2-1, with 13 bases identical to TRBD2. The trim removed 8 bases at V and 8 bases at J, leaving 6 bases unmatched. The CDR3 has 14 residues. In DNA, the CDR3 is TGTGCCAGCCGAGGGACTAGCGGGATATATGAGCAGTTCTTC. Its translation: CASRGTSGIYEQFF.

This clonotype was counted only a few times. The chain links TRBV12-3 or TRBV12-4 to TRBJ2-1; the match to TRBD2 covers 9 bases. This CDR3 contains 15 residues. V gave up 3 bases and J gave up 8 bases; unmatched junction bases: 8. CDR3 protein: CASSFVSGRRDEQFF. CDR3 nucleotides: TGTGCCAGCAGTTTCGTGAGCGGGAGGAGAGATGAGCAGTTCTTC.

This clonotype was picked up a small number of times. In DNA, the CDR3 is TGTGCCAGCAGCGTAGGAGGGACTACTATCTACGAGCAGTACTTC. Translating gives CASSVGGTTIYEQYF. The chain joins TRBV9 to TRBJ2-7; 7 bases are a match to TRBD2. CDR3 length: 15 residues. CDR1 is SGDLS, CDR2 YYNGEE, per germline. The J segment lost 3 bases and the V segment lost 0 bases, leaving 6 bases of the junction unmatched.

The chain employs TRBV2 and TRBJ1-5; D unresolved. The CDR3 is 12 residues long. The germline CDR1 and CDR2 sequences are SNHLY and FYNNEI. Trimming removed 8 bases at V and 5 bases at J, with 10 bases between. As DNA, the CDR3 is TGTGCCAGCTCCCCCTCCTATCAGCCCCAGCATTTT. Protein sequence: CASSPSYQPQHF.

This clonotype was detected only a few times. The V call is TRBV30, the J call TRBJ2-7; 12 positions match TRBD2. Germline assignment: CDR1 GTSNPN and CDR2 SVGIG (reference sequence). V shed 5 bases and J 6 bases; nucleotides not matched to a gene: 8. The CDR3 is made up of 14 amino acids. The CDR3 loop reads CAWRLLTSGSEQYF. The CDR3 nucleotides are TGTGCCTGGCGCCTGCTGACTAGCGGGAGCGAGCAGTACTTC.

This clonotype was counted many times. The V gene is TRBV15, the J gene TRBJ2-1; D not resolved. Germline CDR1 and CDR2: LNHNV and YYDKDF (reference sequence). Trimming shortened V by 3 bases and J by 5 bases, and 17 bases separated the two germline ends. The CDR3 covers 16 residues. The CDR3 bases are TGTGCCACCAGCAGTGTACCGGGCCTCTCTCACAATGAGCAGTTCTTC. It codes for CATSSVPGLSHNEQFF. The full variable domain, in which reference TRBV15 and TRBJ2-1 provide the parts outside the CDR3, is DAMVIQNPRYQVTQFGKPVTLSCSQTLNHNVMYWYQQKSSQAPKLLFHYYDKDFNNEADTPDNFQSRRPNTSFCFLDIRSPGLGDTAMYLCATSSVPGLSHNEQFFGPGTRLTVL.

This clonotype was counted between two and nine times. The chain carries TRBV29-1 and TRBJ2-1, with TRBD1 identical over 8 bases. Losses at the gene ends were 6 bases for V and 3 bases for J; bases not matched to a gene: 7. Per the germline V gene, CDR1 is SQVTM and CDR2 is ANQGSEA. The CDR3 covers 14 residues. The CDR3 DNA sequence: TGCAGCGTCATCCCGGGACAGGTCTACAATGAGCAGTTCTTC. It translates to CSVIPGQVYNEQFF.

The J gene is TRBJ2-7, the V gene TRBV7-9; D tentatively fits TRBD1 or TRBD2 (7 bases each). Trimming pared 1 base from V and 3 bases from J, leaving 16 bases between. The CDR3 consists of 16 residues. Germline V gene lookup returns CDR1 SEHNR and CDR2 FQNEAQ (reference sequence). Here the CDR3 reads CASSLGGGRGNYEQYF. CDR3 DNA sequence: TGTGCCAGCAGCTTAGGGGGGGGCAGGGGGAACTACGAGCAGTACTTC.

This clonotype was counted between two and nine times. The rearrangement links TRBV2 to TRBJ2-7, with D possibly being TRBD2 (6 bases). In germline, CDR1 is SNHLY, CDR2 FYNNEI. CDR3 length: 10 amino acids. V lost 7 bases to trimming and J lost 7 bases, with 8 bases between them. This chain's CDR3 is CASKAGEQYF. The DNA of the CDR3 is TGTGCCAGCAAGGCGGGGGAGCAGTACTTC.

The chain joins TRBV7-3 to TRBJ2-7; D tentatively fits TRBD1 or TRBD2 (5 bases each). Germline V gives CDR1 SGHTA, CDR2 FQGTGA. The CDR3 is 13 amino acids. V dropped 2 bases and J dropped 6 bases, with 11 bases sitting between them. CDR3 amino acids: CASSLSWGTEQYF. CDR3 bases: TGTGCCAGCAGCTTATCATGGGGGACCGAGCAGTACTTC.

CDR3: CSARVRRREGVNTEAFF. DNA for the CDR3: TGCAGTGCTAGAGTTAGGCGGCGCGAGGGGGTGAACACTGAAGCTTTCTTT. The genes are TRBV20-1 and TRBJ1-1, with a tentative D call TRBD1 (6 bases). Between the trimmed V and J ends, which lost 1 base and 0 bases, there was a span of 18 bases. CDR3 length: 17 residues. Germline V gene sequence: CDR1 DFQATT, CDR2 SNEGSKA (reference sequence).

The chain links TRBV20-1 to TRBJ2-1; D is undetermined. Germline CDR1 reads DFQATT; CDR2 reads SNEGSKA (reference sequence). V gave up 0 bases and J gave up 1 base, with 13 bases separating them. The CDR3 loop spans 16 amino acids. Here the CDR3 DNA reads TGCAGTGCTAGAGAGGCCCTTAGCAGGTCCTACAATGAGCAGTTCTTC. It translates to CSAREALSRSYNEQFF.

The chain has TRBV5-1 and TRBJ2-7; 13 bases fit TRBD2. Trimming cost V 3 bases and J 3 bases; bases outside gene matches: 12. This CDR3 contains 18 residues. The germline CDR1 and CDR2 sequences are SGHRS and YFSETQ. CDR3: CASSSRWTSGSSDYEQYF. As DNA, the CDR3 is TGCGCCAGCAGCTCGAGGTGGACTAGCGGGAGCTCCGACTACGAGCAGTACTTC. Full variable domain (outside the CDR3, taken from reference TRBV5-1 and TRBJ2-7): KAGVTQTPRYLIKTRGQQVTLSCSPISGHRSVSWYQQTPGQGLQFLFEYFSETQRNKGNFPGRFSGRQFSNSRSEMNVSTLELGDSALYLCASSSRWTSGSSDYEQYFGPGTRLTVT.

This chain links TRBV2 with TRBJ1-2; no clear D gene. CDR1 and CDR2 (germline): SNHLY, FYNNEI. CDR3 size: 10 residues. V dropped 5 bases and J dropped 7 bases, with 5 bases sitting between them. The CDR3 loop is CASSTVGYTF. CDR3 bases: TGTGCCAGCAGTACAGTTGGCTACACCTTC.

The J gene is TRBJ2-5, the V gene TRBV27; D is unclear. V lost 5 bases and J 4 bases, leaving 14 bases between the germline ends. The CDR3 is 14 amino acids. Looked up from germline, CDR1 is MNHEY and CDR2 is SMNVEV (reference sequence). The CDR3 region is CASSPLTKGETQYF. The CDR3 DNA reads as TGTGCCAGCAGTCCCCTGACAAAGGGAGAGACCCAGTACTTC.

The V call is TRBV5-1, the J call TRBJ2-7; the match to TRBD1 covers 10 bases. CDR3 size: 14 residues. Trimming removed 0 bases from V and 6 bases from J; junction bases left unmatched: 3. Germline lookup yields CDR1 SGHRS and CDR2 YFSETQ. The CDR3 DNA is TGCGCCAGCAGCTTGGTGGGGACAGGGGTCGAGCAGTACTTC. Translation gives CASSLVGTGVEQYF.

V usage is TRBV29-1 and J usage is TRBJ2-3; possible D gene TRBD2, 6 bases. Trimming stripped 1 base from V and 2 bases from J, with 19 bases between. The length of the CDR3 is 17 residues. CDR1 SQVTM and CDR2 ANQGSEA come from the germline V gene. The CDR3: CSVEGEETSLATDTQYF. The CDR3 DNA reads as TGCAGCGTTGAAGGGGAGGAAACTAGCCTCGCCACAGATACGCAGTATTTT.

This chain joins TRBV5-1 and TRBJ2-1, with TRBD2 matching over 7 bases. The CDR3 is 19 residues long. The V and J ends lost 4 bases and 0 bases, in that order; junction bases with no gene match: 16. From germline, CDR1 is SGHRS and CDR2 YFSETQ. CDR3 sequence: CASSRWVGLDGGSYNEQFF. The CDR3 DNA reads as TGCGCCAGCAGCCGTTGGGTTGGACTAGATGGGGGCTCCTACAATGAGCAGTTCTTC.